The source of this T cell receptor (beta chain) is a study of CD8+ T cells in alopecia areata. Study-level information: Patients received oral tofacitinib, 5 to 10 mg twice daily, for moderate-to-severe alopecia areata.

Trimming stripped 2 bases from V and 1 base from J, with 9 bases between. Germline V gene lookup returns CDR1 SGHRS and CDR2 YFSETQ. The CDR3 is 14 amino acids. Overall study results and limits: Mice showed TCR sharing more clearly than patients did, possibly owing to HLA. Lesional scalp exceeded normal scalp in clonality, especially in alopecia totalis/universalis. The treated group had a single nonresponder, limiting CD8+ expansion-response conclusions.

Regarding treatment: oral pan-JAK inhibitor, 5-10 mg twice daily. Extracted RNA was reverse transcribed into cDNA, the sequencing template. Sequencing used immunoSEQ multiplex PCR; TCRdb keeps in-frame clones, though not all of them. This sample has 150,000 to 200,000 clones, with about 62% found just once. As for this clone: The antigen remains undetermined.

The V and J genes are TRBV5-1 and TRBJ1-2; D unresolved. The sequence was obtained from a human donor with alopecia areata. The sample here was CD4+ T cells sorted from blood, taken at week 24, from a patient treated with tofacitinib. CDR3 sequence: CASSFIEGNYGYTF. The CDR3 DNA reads TGCGCCAGCAGCTTCATCGAGGGTAACTATGGCTACACCTTC.